Listed below are T cell receptor beta chains from one sample, sequenced in a study of blood T cell repertoires in COVID-19. The protocol was immunoSEQ multiplex PCR, while the TCRdb copy is restricted to in-frame clones and leaves out a portion. The sample holds 65,000 to 75,000 clones, around 80% seen once. Sequencing was carried out using peripheral blood. All receptors come from a human donor in a cohort sampled during active COVID-19. Each CDR3 is given with its conserved first and last residue. The D gene is left open where the match is weak. Size tells how often a clone was seen (once, few, many) or the class of an expanded clone, and some rows leave it out.

J gene,V gene,D gene,clone size,CDR3 protein,CDR3 DNA
TRBJ1-2,TRBV2,-,-,CASRVGLYGYTF,TGTGCCAGCAGGGTCGGGTTGTATGGCTACACCTTC
TRBJ2-1,TRBV7-8,TRBD2,-,CASRTRGLAGEGQFF,TGTGCCAGCAGAACTCGAGGACTAGCGGGAGAAGGGCAGTTCTTC
TRBJ1-1,TRBV20-1,-,-,CSAPQGGRAFF,TGCAGTGCTCCCCAGGGAGGGAGAGCTTTCTTT
TRBJ2-6,TRBV18,-,-,CASSLNRAGDSGANVLTF,TGTGCCAGCTCCTTAAATCGCGCAGGGGACTCTGGGGCCAACGTCCTGACTTTC
TRBJ2-3,TRBV21-1,-,-,CAIPGQGTDTQYF,TGTGCCATCCCGGGACAGGGCACAGATACGCAGTATTTT
TRBJ1-2,TRBV7-3,TRBD1,once,CASSSNPGTGVYGYTF,TGTGCCAGCAGCTCCAACCCCGGGACAGGTGTCTATGGCTACACCTTC
TRBJ2-1,TRBV18,-,-,CASSREDQSSYNEQFF,TGTGCCAGCTCAAGGGAGGACCAGAGCTCCTACAATGAGCAGTTCTTC
TRBJ1-1,TRBV6-5,-,-,CASRTGLTEAFF,TGTGCCAGCAGAACGGGACTAACTGAAGCTTTCTTT
TRBJ1-3,TRBV30,TRBD1,-,CAWPHRGKSGNTIYF,TGTGCCTGGCCCCACAGGGGGAAATCTGGAAACACCATATATTTT
TRBJ1-4,TRBV7-8,TRBD1,once,CASSLATGAKLFF,TGTGCCAGCAGCTTAGCGACAGGGGCAAAACTGTTTTTT
TRBJ2-7,TRBV6-6,TRBD1,few,CASWLPGQEGEQYF,TGTGCCAGCTGGTTACCCGGACAGGAAGGCGAGCAGTACTTC
TRBJ2-3,TRBV7-5,-,-,CARSTGTRTDTQYF,TGTGCCAGAAGCACAGGGACACGAACAGATACGCAGTATTTT
TRBJ1-2,TRBV7-2,TRBD1,few,CASSSRMGQGESGYTF,TGTGCCAGCAGCTCACGCATGGGACAGGGGGAAAGTGGCTACACCTTC
TRBJ2-1,TRBV19,TRBD1,-,CASSILGRGPNEQFF,TGTGCCAGTAGTATATTGGGCAGGGGGCCCAATGAGCAGTTCTTC
TRBJ2-7,TRBV30,-,-,CAWSSAGRRPHYEQYF,TGTGCCTGGTCGTCCGCAGGTAGGCGACCCCATTACGAGCAGTACTTC
TRBJ1-1,TRBV15,-,-,CATSLGGASLEAFF,TGTGCCACCAGTTTGGGTGGGGCCAGCCTTGAAGCTTTCTTT
TRBJ1-3,TRBV18,TRBD1,-,CASSLGQGAAGNTIYF,TGTGCCAGCTCACTCGGACAGGGGGCTGCTGGAAACACCATATATTTT
TRBJ1-1,TRBV19,-,-,CASSTGRQREAFF,TGTGCCAGTAGTACAGGTCGACAGCGCGAAGCTTTCTTT
TRBJ2-6,TRBV5-8,-,-,CASSLRGTSGANVLTF,TGTGCCAGCAGCTTGCGAGGGACATCTGGGGCCAACGTCCTGACTTTC
TRBJ1-5,TRBV12-3/TRBV12-4,-,-,CASAGGVSQPQHF,TGTGCCAGCGCCGGAGGGGTCTCTCAGCCCCAGCATTTT
TRBJ1-2,TRBV6-6,-,-,CASTRDTNFLAGYTF,TGTGCCAGCACCCGGGACACCAACTTCTTGGCGGGCTACACCTTC
TRBJ1-1,TRBV11-2,-,-,CASSLTQVNTEAFF,TGTGCCAGCAGCTTGACACAGGTCAACACTGAAGCTTTCTTT
TRBJ2-1,TRBV19,TRBD2,-,CASSSGSPGLAGDRTYNEQFF,TGTGCCAGTAGTTCCGGATCACCGGGACTAGCGGGAGATAGGACCTACAATGAGCAGTTCTTC
TRBJ2-3,TRBV4-2,TRBD2,-,CASSLAGGPGDTQYF,TGTGCCAGCAGCCTAGCGGGGGGGCCTGGAGATACGCAGTATTTT
TRBJ1-2,TRBV6-2/TRBV6-3,-,once,CASSSGYGYTF,TGTGCCAGCAGTTCAGGGTATGGCTACACCTTC
TRBJ2-7,TRBV2,-,-,CASSVKQGYEQYF,TGTGCCAGCAGTGTTAAGCAGGGCTACGAGCAGTACTTC
TRBJ1-6,TRBV6-1,-,few,CASSEVGPGLSNSPLHF,TGTGCCAGCAGTGAAGTCGGGCCAGGGTTAAGTAATTCACCCCTCCACTTT
TRBJ2-6,TRBV5-1,-,-,CASHRDLSSGANVLTF,TGCGCCAGCCACAGGGACCTGAGCTCTGGGGCCAACGTCCTGACTTTC
TRBJ2-2,TRBV27,-,-,CASSFRRTGELFF,TGTGCCAGCAGTTTTCGGAGGACCGGGGAGCTGTTTTTT
TRBJ2-4,TRBV20-1,TRBD2,-,CSASLSGSPDIQYF,TGCAGTGCTAGTCTCAGCGGGAGCCCGGACATTCAGTACTTC
TRBJ2-3,TRBV30,-,few,CAWSQGSTDTQYF,TGTGCCTGGAGTCAGGGGTCCACAGATACGCAGTATTTT
TRBJ1-6,TRBV6-5,-,-,CASSVSRNSPLHF,TGTGCCAGCAGCGTGTCCCGTAATTCACCCCTCCACTTT
TRBJ2-1,TRBV6-6,TRBD2,-,CASSQTSGVREQFF,TGTGCCAGCAGCCAGACTAGCGGGGTAAGGGAGCAGTTCTTC
TRBJ2-5,TRBV29-1,TRBD2,-,CSVGVSRGGLETQYF,TGCAGCGTTGGGGTCTCGCGGGGGGGCCTTGAGACCCAGTACTTC
TRBJ2-2,TRBV5-1,-,-,CASSLDGRVGTGELFF,TGCGCCAGCAGCTTGGACGGGAGAGTAGGCACCGGGGAGCTGTTTTTT
TRBJ2-3,TRBV6-6,-,-,CASSYRGQTITQYF,TGTGCCAGCAGTTACAGAGGACAAACTATCACGCAGTATTTT
TRBJ2-5,TRBV29-1,TRBD1,-,CSVEPGNTGGWGETQYF,TGCAGCGTGGAGCCGGGCAATACAGGGGGCTGGGGGGAGACCCAGTACTTC
TRBJ2-7,TRBV7-8,-,many,CASSLGLDYEQYF,TGTGCCAGCAGCTTAGGTTTAGACTACGAGCAGTACTTC
TRBJ2-1,TRBV23-1,-,-,CASSQSGTDAAHEQFF,TGCGCCAGCAGTCAATCAGGGACTGACGCGGCCCATGAGCAGTTCTTC
TRBJ2-3,TRBV6-5,TRBD1,-,CASTPQGATDTQYF,TGTGCCAGCACCCCCCAGGGGGCAACAGATACGCAGTATTTT
TRBJ2-7,TRBV5-1,-,-,CASSALGAREQYF,TGCGCCAGCAGCGCGTTAGGGGCACGTGAGCAGTACTTC
TRBJ1-5,TRBV30,-,few,CAWSVGHPNQPQHF,TGTGCCTGGAGTGTGGGGCACCCCAATCAGCCCCAGCATTTT
TRBJ2-5,TRBV6-5,TRBD1,-,CASSYSGGTGGETQYF,TGTGCCAGCAGTTACTCCGGTGGGACAGGTGGAGAGACCCAGTACTTC
TRBJ2-1,TRBV7-3,TRBD2,-,CASSPRTSPGEQFF,TGTGCCAGCAGCCCCCGGACTAGCCCCGGTGAGCAGTTCTTC
TRBJ2-2,TRBV3-1/TRBV3-2,-,-,CASSPPSLYTGELFF,TGTGCCAGCAGCCCCCCTAGCCTCTACACCGGGGAGCTGTTTTTT
TRBJ2-7,TRBV30,TRBD1,-,CAAATGPYEQYF,TGTGCCGCCGCGACAGGGCCCTACGAGCAGTACTTC
TRBJ2-5,TRBV6-2/TRBV6-3,TRBD1,once,CASSPKQGVQETQYF,TGTGCCAGCAGTCCCAAACAGGGGGTGCAAGAGACCCAGTACTTC